These 29 T cell receptor beta chains came from one sample sequenced in a study of blood T cell repertoires in COVID-19. Libraries were prepared by immunoSEQ multiplex PCR; TCRdb keeps only in-frame clonotypes and omits some of them. The data contain over 200,000 clones, about 80% of them singletons. Sequencing input: peripheral blood. The receptors come from a man aged 50-59 years with active or convalescent COVID-19.

The J gene is TRBJ1-6, the V gene TRBV6-5, with 7 bases aligning to TRBD1. Germline V gene lookup returns CDR1 MNHEY and CDR2 SVGAGI. This CDR3 has 15 residues. After removal of 7 bases from V and 3 bases from J, the junction contained 6 bases not matched to a gene. For the CDR3, the DNA is TGTGCCAGCACCCCGGACAGGAACTATAATTCACCCCTCCACTTT. It translates to CASTPDRNYNSPLHF.

V and J are TRBV9 and TRBJ1-4, with D possibly TRBD1 on 6 matching bases. Between the trimmed V and J ends, which lost 0 bases and 8 bases, there was a span of 14 bases. From germline, CDR1 is SGDLS and CDR2 YYNGEE. CDR3 size: 15 residues. As DNA, the CDR3 is TGTGCCAGCAGCGTAGGGGGGGGCAACATAGAAAAACTGTTTTTT. Encoded protein: CASSVGGGNIEKLFF.

This clone was observed a single time. V and J are TRBV4-1 and TRBJ2-3; TRBD2 agrees at 7 bases. Germline CDR1 and CDR2: MGHRA and YSYEKL. The CDR3 totals 16 residues. Germline trimming cut 7 bases from V and 0 bases from J; bases unmatched to any gene: 10. In DNA, the CDR3 is TGCGCCAGCACACCGTTACCAGCGGGGAGCACAGATACGCAGTATTTT. The encoded protein is CASTPLPAGSTDTQYF.

V gene TRBV6-5 combines with J gene TRBJ2-1; D is possibly TRBD1 (5 bases). The CDR3 contains 14 residues. Germline CDR1 reads MNHEY; CDR2 reads SVGAGI. V gave up 0 bases and J gave up 5 bases, with 8 bases separating them. CDR3 protein: CASSYSRGNNEQFF. CDR3 nucleotides: TGTGCCAGCAGTTACTCAAGGGGTAACAATGAGCAGTTCTTC.

The chain couples TRBV5-5 to TRBJ1-2; no clear D gene. Germline loops: CDR1 SGHKS, CDR2 YYEKEE (reference sequence). The ends were cut back, 4 bases at V and 1 base at J, with 8 bases in the middle. The CDR3 is 13 residues long. CDR3 in DNA: TGTGCCAGCAGCCCCGAGGGTAACTATGGCTACACCTTC. Translating gives CASSPEGNYGYTF.

The chain has TRBV10-1 and TRBJ2-1, with 13 bases that match TRBD2. CDR1 and CDR2 (germline): WNHNN, SYGVQD (reference sequence). The CDR3 spans 18 residues. The trim removed 8 bases at V and 2 bases at J, leaving 12 bases unmatched. The CDR3 DNA sequence: TGCGCCAGCGACCCCGGGACTAGCGGGGAGAAAACCTACAATGAGCAGTTCTTC. It is translated as CASDPGTSGEKTYNEQFF.

The chain combines TRBV6-5 with TRBJ2-5; TRBD1 matches 12 bases. V shed 6 bases, J shed 4 bases, and the junction held 6 bases outside the gene matches. This CDR3 spans 15 amino acids. Germline lookup yields CDR1 MNHEY and CDR2 SVGAGI. The CDR3 loop is CASRGQGAPGETQYF. The CDR3 region has the DNA TGTGCCAGCAGGGGACAGGGGGCCCCGGGAGAGACCCAGTACTTC.

V and J are TRBV6-5 and TRBJ2-1, with TRBD1 matching 9 bases. Germline V CDR1 and CDR2: MNHEY, SVGAGI. There are 16 residues in the CDR3. J gave up 6 bases and V 4 bases, and 10 bases lay outside the gene matches. The CDR3 DNA follows: TGTGCCAGCAGTTTTTCCCCGGGACAGGGTCCCAATGAGCAGTTCTTC. This sequence encodes CASSFSPGQGPNEQFF.

The V gene is TRBV6-5, the J gene TRBJ1-2; D is unresolved. The CDR3 runs to 11 residues. V lost 8 bases, J lost 7 bases, and 11 bases lay in between. From germline, CDR1 is MNHEY and CDR2 SVGAGI. The CDR3 DNA is TGTGCCAGCTACCGGGAGCGTGGCTACACCTTC. Its translation is CASYRERGYTF.

This clone was found once. The chain employs TRBV27 and TRBJ2-1; 9 bases map to TRBD2. CDR3 size: 15 residues. Germline-derived CDR1 and CDR2 are MNHEY and SMNVEV (reference sequence). With V trimmed by 0 bases and J by 8 bases, 5 bases remained unmatched. CDR3 region: CASSLSDSGGDEQFF. In nucleotides, the CDR3 is TGTGCCAGCAGTTTATCTGATAGCGGGGGCGATGAGCAGTTCTTC.

This clone was observed a few times. This chain joins TRBV7-2 and TRBJ2-7, with 7 nucleotides matching TRBD1. CDR1 SGHTA and CDR2 FQGNSA come from the germline V gene. This CDR3 contains 15 residues. V lost 0 bases to trimming and J lost 1 base; unmatched junction nucleotides: 3. Here the CDR3 reads CASSLAGTDSYEQYF. The CDR3 DNA is TGTGCCAGCAGCTTAGCGGGGACAGATTCCTACGAGCAGTACTTC.

This chain joins TRBV13 and TRBJ2-5; TRBD1 aligns across 10 bases. Losses at the gene ends were 5 bases for V and 5 bases for J; bases not matched to a gene: 20. In germline, CDR1 is PRHDT, CDR2 FYEKMQ (reference sequence). The CDR3 length is 19 residues. The CDR3 is CASSPLWGQGRDGRETQYF. CDR3 bases: TGTGCCAGCAGCCCTCTGTGGGGACAGGGGAGGGATGGACGGGAGACCCAGTACTTC.

The rearrangement uses TRBV5-1 and TRBJ1-1; 9 bases align to TRBD1. V dropped 4 bases and J dropped 3; count of bases not matched to a gene: 7. CDR3 length equals 15 residues. In germline, CDR1 is SGHRS, CDR2 YFSETQ. The CDR3 region is CASSVTGGWDTEAFF. In DNA, the CDR3 is TGCGCCAGCAGCGTAACAGGGGGCTGGGACACTGAAGCTTTCTTT.

This sequence joins TRBV29-1 and TRBJ2-1, with D possibly TRBD1 on 5 matching bases. Germline CDR1 and CDR2: SQVTM and ANQGSEA. The CDR3 length is 10 residues. Trimming stripped 4 bases from V and 10 bases from J, with 8 bases between. The CDR3 loop is CSVGPGEQFF. CDR3 nucleotides: TGCAGCGTTGGACCAGGGGAGCAGTTCTTC.

This sequence joins TRBV6-1 and TRBJ1-2; the D gene is possibly TRBD1 (6 bases). CDR3 length: 14 amino acids. CDR1 MNHNS and CDR2 SASEGT come from the germline V gene. Trimming left V 3 bases short and J 2 bases short, with 10 bases between. CDR3: CASSDRTANYGYTF. The CDR3 DNA sequence: TGTGCCAGCAGTGATCGGACAGCCAACTATGGCTACACCTTC.

A single count supports this clone. The chain carries TRBV5-5 and TRBJ1-4, with D possibly matching TRBD1 (6 bases). CDR3 size: 15 residues. V was cut by 5 bases and J by 0 bases, with 11 bases left in between. Per the germline V gene, CDR1 is SGHKS and CDR2 is YYEKEE (reference sequence). For the CDR3, the DNA is TGTGCCAGCAGGGTGACAGGTGCAACTAATGAAAAACTGTTTTTT. This translates into CASRVTGATNEKLFF.

The chain uses TRBV6-4 and TRBJ1-6; TRBD1 agrees at 9 bases. J was trimmed by 11 bases and V by 0 bases; bases with no gene match: 5. This CDR3 comprises 15 residues. Germline assignment: CDR1 MRHNA and CDR2 SNTAGT. The CDR3 loop reads CASSDSGQGRTPLHF. In nucleotides, the CDR3 is TGTGCCAGCAGTGACTCAGGACAGGGGCGTACACCCCTCCACTTT.

This chain links TRBV2 with TRBJ1-4, with 9 positions matching TRBD1. V shed 10 bases and J 8 bases; nucleotides not matched to a gene: 11. CDR1 SNHLY and CDR2 FYNNEI come from the germline V gene. The CDR3 contains 14 residues. CDR3 sequence: CATNYRGQGEKLFF. DNA of the CDR3: TGTGCCACTAATTACAGGGGGCAAGGGGAAAAACTGTTTTTT.

This clone was picked up a small number of times. The chain joins TRBV10-3 to TRBJ1-2; TRBD1 matches 8 bases. Germline trimming cut 3 bases from V and 5 bases from J; bases unmatched to any gene: 11. The CDR3 sequence is 16 residues long. From germline, CDR1 is ENHRY and CDR2 SYGVKD. CDR3 protein: CAISERDRIVGYGYTF. In DNA, the CDR3 is TGTGCCATCAGTGAAAGGGACAGGATCGTGGGGTATGGCTACACCTTC.

The chain joins TRBV5-1 to TRBJ1-2, with D possibly matching TRBD1 (5 bases). Germline-derived CDR1 and CDR2 are SGHRS and YFSETQ. V gave up 0 bases and J gave up 5 bases, with 11 bases separating them. The CDR3 spans 14 residues. The CDR3 DNA reads as TGCGCCAGCAGCTTGGACGGCAGGGAATATGGCTACACCTTC. Its protein product is CASSLDGREYGYTF.

V and J are TRBV7-3 and TRBJ2-3; the match to TRBD2 covers 11 bases. This CDR3 has 14 amino acids. The V gene end was trimmed by 5 bases and the J gene end by 7 bases; junction bases not matched to a gene: 5. Germline lookup yields CDR1 SGHTA and CDR2 FQGTGA. DNA for the CDR3: TGTGCCAGCAGCAGTAGCGGGGGGGCGAATACGCAGTATTTT. Translation gives CASSSSGGANTQYF.

The V call is TRBV5-4, the J call TRBJ2-3; 8 nucleotides align to TRBD2. V was pared by 6 bases and J by 2 bases, with 11 bases of the junction left unmatched. Germline lookup yields CDR1 SGHNT and CDR2 YYREEE (reference sequence). The CDR3 has 16 residues. The CDR3 region has the DNA TGTGCCAGCACCCCATCGGGGGGGGACTTCACAGATACGCAGTATTTT. It translates to CASTPSGGDFTDTQYF.

The rearrangement uses TRBV14 and TRBJ1-6, with 10 bases identical to TRBD1. J was trimmed by 10 bases and V by 4 bases; bases with no gene match: 7. CDR1 is SGHDN, CDR2 FVKESK, per germline. The CDR3 runs to 15 residues. CDR3 coding DNA: TGTGCCAGCAGCCCGGGACAGGGGCCGAGGTCACCCCTCCACTTT. Encoded protein: CASSPGQGPRSPLHF.

V usage is TRBV7-6 and J usage is TRBJ1-2; possible D gene TRBD1, 5 bases. Trimming pared 1 base from V and 4 bases from J, leaving 16 bases between. The CDR3 totals 16 residues. The V gene's germline CDR1 is SGHVS and CDR2 FNYEAQ. The CDR3 protein is CASSLGNRGSAYGYTF. The CDR3 nucleotides read TGTGCCAGCAGCTTAGGTAATCGGGGGTCGGCCTATGGCTACACCTTC.

This rearrangement joins TRBV14 to TRBJ2-2; D unresolved. Germline values: CDR1 SGHDN, CDR2 FVKESK. The CDR3 runs to 11 residues. Trimming left V 4 bases short and J 8 bases short, with 5 bases between. The CDR3 DNA is TGTGCCAGCAGCCGGCAAGGGGAGCTGTTTTTT. It yields the protein CASSRQGELFF.

The V gene is TRBV15, the J gene TRBJ2-7; D is undetermined. This CDR3 contains 16 residues. Germline V gene sequence: CDR1 LNHNV, CDR2 YYDKDF (reference sequence). Trimming pared 0 bases from V and 0 bases from J, leaving 12 bases between. The CDR3 DNA follows: TGTGCCACCAGCAGAGATCACCTGAAGAGCTCCTACGAGCAGTACTTC. Translation gives CATSRDHLKSSYEQYF.

The sample holds a few counts of this clone. CDR3 sequence: CASSTGQGISPLHF. Here the CDR3 DNA reads TGTGCCAGTAGTACCGGACAGGGTATTTCACCCCTCCACTTT. This chain links TRBV19 with TRBJ1-6; 8 positions agree with TRBD1. Per the germline V gene, CDR1 is LNHDA and CDR2 is SQIVND (reference sequence). After removal of 4 bases from V and 9 bases from J, the junction contained 5 bases not matched to a gene. The CDR3 is made up of 14 amino acids.

The chain joins TRBV6-6 to TRBJ2-7, with TRBD1 matching 9 bases. Trimming removed 2 bases from V and 3 bases from J; junction bases left unmatched: 8. This CDR3 is 16 amino acids long. The V gene's germline CDR1 is MNHNY and CDR2 SVGAGI (reference sequence). The chain's CDR3 is CASSYGTGRGSYEQYF. The DNA for the CDR3 is TGTGCCAGCAGTTACGGGACAGGGAGAGGGAGCTACGAGCAGTACTTC.

On this clone: At one end the junction does not follow the germline gene, possibly because of a read error. Here the CDR3 reads CASNQEGAGNEKLFF. CDR3 DNA sequence: TGTGCCAGCAACCAAGAAGGGGCGGGGAATGAAAAACTGTTTTTT. V gene TRBV4-2 combines with J gene TRBJ1-4; possibly TRBD1 for D (5 bases). The germline V gene encodes CDR1 LGHNA and CDR2 YNFKEQ. The length of the CDR3 is 15 residues.